This note documents a single TCR beta chain sequence. This clone was seen ten or more times. Its antigen remains undetermined. Base qualities are not provided; no much larger clone lies one nucleotide away. Each donor gave one peripheral blood draw, about 110 mL on average, collected into heparinised tubes. Using a panel that included CD45RO, CCR7, CD25, CD127, CD95 and CD27, naive, central memory, regulatory and stem cell-like memory CD4+ T cells were sorted on a BD FACSAria II. Purity was above 95% for every sorted population. PBMCs were separated immediately by Lymphoprep density gradient centrifugation and were stained directly, without being cultured. Samples were stained and sorted in pairs, with one healthy donor and one patient per experiment, so that batch effects were minimized. Trimmed from V: 2 bases; trimmed from J: 3 bases; junction bases lacking a gene match: 6. CDR1 and CDR2 are drawn from the germline V gene: KGHSH, LQKENI. Including the terminal cysteine and phenylalanine, the CDR3 comprises 16 residues. The entry retains the CDR3 DNA only, 48 bases that are in frame from base 1.

The entire isolated RNA was reverse transcribed using the High Capacity cDNA Reverse Transcription Kit, and thus expressed TCRB transcripts were sequenced. Deep immunoSEQ sequencing was applied to naive, central memory and regulatory T cell samples, giving an average of about 3.4 million total reads per sample. After sorted cells were lysed in RLT buffer, RNA was extracted with DNase-treated RNeasy Micro or Mini kits, with the choice depending on cell number. Each cell subset was processed on its own to prevent cross-contamination, while patient and healthy donor samples were processed together. Using the immunoSEQ multiplex PCR, TCRB sequences were amplified from cDNA into 87-bp fragments spanning the CDR3 region. Amplicons were sequenced on the Illumina HiSeq platform. On the authors' methods: PCR bias was computationally corrected using synthetic template baselines, reads within Hamming distance 2 were collapsed, and singletons that could not be merged were discarded. Reads were aligned to IMGT to assign V, D and J genes, CDR3 length, and insertions or deletions at six rearrangement sites. Within each subset, clonotype counts were normalized to sorted cell number, and only after that were true diversity and Gini coefficients computed with the tcR R package. Repertoire sharing was quantified using the overlap coefficient calculated on TCRB nucleotide sequences. TCRdb carries this immuneACCESS record with in-frame sequences only. Its versions omit some clonotypes, under half of them owing to an unresolved V gene in the studies checked, with the rest unexplained. The DNA was the basis for D and trimming; V, J and clone size are from that table. The sample table holds almost 350,000 clones, of which 8% were seen once. Under 0.5% of the sample belongs to the ten largest clones.

The data derive from a study of beta chain features in type 1 diabetes (dated 2018 in TCRdb). Concerning the study at large: Mean age, gender distribution, total cell number and subset yield were not different between patients and healthy donors. Across all samples, about 110 million sorted cells were examined, and cell number per subset correlated strongly with RNA yield. The study compared TCRB repertoires of sorted circulating CD4+ T cell subsets between recently diagnosed type 1 diabetes patients and matched healthy donors. Regulatory and stem cell-like memory subsets were obtained from only 8 patients and roughly eight healthy donors, while naive and central memory subsets were obtained from all 28 donors. What the study reported, not specific to this receptor: Naive, central memory and regulatory TCRB repertoires appeared more similar among patients than among healthy donors. Because the HLA sub-analyses included only small numbers of individuals, any influence of HLA type on TCRB rearrangement was left unresolved. In all four CD4+ subsets, TCRB CDR3 length was moderately but significantly shorter in type 1 diabetes patients. At VDJ recombination sites, type 1 diabetes patients had fewer insertions and more deleted nucleotides, which implies abnormalities in thymic rearrangement. Because cDNA was sequenced instead of genomic DNA, highly expressing activated cells could be over-represented, though the groups showed no difference in activation or CD3 levels. Shorter templates might be favored by PCR, yet because patient and control samples were amplified and corrected together, any such skew would affect both groups equally.

Sequencing used central memory CD4+ T cells from blood. The receptor's source is a woman between 18 and 29 years old in good health. The V and J genes are TRBV18 and TRBJ2-3; 9 junctional bases match TRBD1. In nucleotides, the sequence is TGTGCCAGCTCACCAACGACAGGGGGTTGGACAGATACGCAGTATTTT. Translated, it reads CASSPTTGGWTDTQYF.